This is a list of T cell receptor beta chains from one sample in a study of neurological immune-mediated disorders. From the 5' RACE reads, TCRdb called clonotypes with MiXCR, one entry per CDR3 protein. The sample holds fewer than 80,000 distinct CDR3 sequences, approximately 5.2% seen once. Sequencing input: PBMCs. The receptor set was obtained from a woman younger than 45 with multiple sclerosis. Both conserved end residues are part of each CDR3. Fields, in order: clone size, V gene, D gene, J gene, CDR3 DNA, CDR3 protein. The D gene is left open where the match is weak. Clone size is not always given. Where it is, it says once, few, many or a class for expanded clones.

abundance: many
v_gene: TRBV20-1
d_gene: TRBD1
j_gene: TRBJ1-6
CDR3nt: TGCAGTGCTAACCTCGACAGGGGGCTCTATAATTCACCCCTCCACTTT
CDR3aa: CSANLDRGLYNSPLHF

abundance: many
v_gene: TRBV20-1
d_gene: -
j_gene: TRBJ2-3
CDR3nt: TGCAGTGCTAGACAGATAGGGCTTGTGGATACGCAGTATTTT
CDR3aa: CSARQIGLVDTQYF

abundance: -
v_gene: TRBV5-1
d_gene: -
j_gene: TRBJ2-3
CDR3nt: TGCGCCAGCAGCTTGGCCCGACAGGGCGGAGGGACAGATACGCAGTATTTT
CDR3aa: CASSLARQGGGTDTQYF

abundance: many
v_gene: TRBV20-1
d_gene: TRBD1
j_gene: TRBJ2-1
CDR3nt: TGCAGTCGTATGGGAACAAACAGGGGCTCCTACAATGAGCAGTTCTTC
CDR3aa: CSRMGTNRGSYNEQFF

abundance: many
v_gene: TRBV27
d_gene: -
j_gene: TRBJ1-1
CDR3nt: TGTGCCAGCCATTCGTCCATCAGGAGGAACACTGAAGCTTTCTTT
CDR3aa: CASHSSIRRNTEAFF

abundance: medium-sized
v_gene: TRBV29-1
d_gene: -
j_gene: TRBJ2-1
CDR3nt: TGCAGCGTTGAGGCCTCGGGGGGCCTGCTGCCAGGACTCGAGCAGTTCTTC
CDR3aa: CSVEASGGLLPGLEQFF

abundance: many
v_gene: TRBV9
d_gene: TRBD1
j_gene: TRBJ2-7
CDR3nt: TGTGCCAGCAGCCCATCCGGGACAGGGGCGTTCGAGCAGTACTTC
CDR3aa: CASSPSGTGAFEQYF

abundance: many
v_gene: TRBV5-1
d_gene: -
j_gene: TRBJ2-3
CDR3nt: TGCGCCAGCAGCTTGGTGGGCACAGATACGCAGTATTTT
CDR3aa: CASSLVGTDTQYF

abundance: many
v_gene: TRBV20-1
d_gene: TRBD2
j_gene: TRBJ2-1
CDR3nt: TGTACTTGGAGGACTAGCGGGGACCAGCAGTTCTTC
CDR3aa: CTWRTSGDQQFF

abundance: many
v_gene: TRBV9
d_gene: TRBD1
j_gene: TRBJ2-5
CDR3nt: TGTGCCAGCAGCGTAGTTGGACAGGGGCAAGAGACCCAGTACTTC
CDR3aa: CASSVVGQGQETQYF

abundance: many
v_gene: TRBV7-9
d_gene: -
j_gene: TRBJ2-5
CDR3nt: TGTGCCAGCAGCTTCCCGAAACAAGAGACCCAGTACTTC
CDR3aa: CASSFPKQETQYF

abundance: many
v_gene: TRBV6-5
d_gene: -
j_gene: TRBJ1-1
CDR3nt: TGTGCCAGCAGTTACTCGACATTCGGACAGCCTCGGAACACTGAAGCTTTCTTT
CDR3aa: CASSYSTFGQPRNTEAFF

abundance: many
v_gene: TRBV7-2
d_gene: -
j_gene: TRBJ2-3
CDR3nt: TGTGCCAGCAGCCTCCTCACAGATACGCAGTATTTT
CDR3aa: CASSLLTDTQYF

abundance: many
v_gene: TRBV16
d_gene: -
j_gene: TRBJ2-6
CDR3nt: TGTGCCAGCTACCTAGGCTCTGGGGCCAACGTCCTGACTTTC
CDR3aa: CASYLGSGANVLTF

abundance: many
v_gene: TRBV6-6
d_gene: -
j_gene: TRBJ1-1
CDR3nt: TGTGCCAGCAGTCAATTGGAAGCTTTCTTT
CDR3aa: CASSQLEAFF

abundance: many
v_gene: TRBV15
d_gene: TRBD1
j_gene: TRBJ1-5
CDR3nt: TGTGCCACCAGCCGCGGACAGGTCAATCAGCCCCAGCATTTT
CDR3aa: CATSRGQVNQPQHF

abundance: many
v_gene: TRBV24-1
d_gene: -
j_gene: TRBJ2-5
CDR3nt: TGTGCCACCAGTGATTGGGGAGTAGAGACCCAGTACTTC
CDR3aa: CATSDWGVETQYF

abundance: few
v_gene: TRBV12-3/TRBV12-4
d_gene: -
j_gene: TRBJ2-7
CDR3nt: TGTGCCAGCAGTTTAGCGGGAGACGACTACGAGCAGTACTTC
CDR3aa: CASSLAGDDYEQYF

abundance: many
v_gene: TRBV20-1
d_gene: TRBD1
j_gene: TRBJ1-2
CDR3nt: TGCAGTGCAAAGGACAGGGTGGACTATGGCTACACCTTC
CDR3aa: CSAKDRVDYGYTF

abundance: many
v_gene: TRBV3-1
d_gene: TRBD2
j_gene: TRBJ2-3
CDR3nt: TGTGCCAGCAGCCCCTGGGGGACTACCAACACAGATACGCAGTATTTT
CDR3aa: CASSPWGTTNTDTQYF

abundance: many
v_gene: TRBV28
d_gene: TRBD2
j_gene: TRBJ2-1
CDR3nt: TGTGCCAGCAATAAAGCGGGGGGGCTGGGGCAGTTCTTC
CDR3aa: CASNKAGGLGQFF

abundance: many
v_gene: TRBV3-1
d_gene: TRBD2
j_gene: TRBJ2-7
CDR3nt: TGTGCCAGCAGCCGAGGACTAGCGGGGGGGGTCTACGAGCAGTACTTC
CDR3aa: CASSRGLAGGVYEQYF

abundance: many
v_gene: TRBV6-2/TRBV6-3
d_gene: -
j_gene: TRBJ1-3
CDR3nt: TGTGCCAGCAGTTACCCCCAGGGAGCTGGAAACACCATATATTTT
CDR3aa: CASSYPQGAGNTIYF

abundance: many
v_gene: TRBV7-2
d_gene: -
j_gene: TRBJ2-1
CDR3nt: TGTGCCAGCAGCTTAGGATGGGGCGGCGGGACCAATGAGCAGTTCTTC
CDR3aa: CASSLGWGGGTNEQFF

abundance: many
v_gene: TRBV6-1
d_gene: TRBD1
j_gene: TRBJ1-1
CDR3nt: TGTGCCAGCAGTCCCAGAGAACAGGGGCACACTGAAGCTTTCTTT
CDR3aa: CASSPREQGHTEAFF

abundance: many
v_gene: TRBV7-6
d_gene: TRBD1
j_gene: TRBJ2-7
CDR3nt: TGTGCCAGCAGCTTAACAGGGGACTACGAGCAGTACTTC
CDR3aa: CASSLTGDYEQYF

abundance: many
v_gene: TRBV20-1
d_gene: TRBD1
j_gene: TRBJ1-5
CDR3nt: TGCAGTGCTAGTCCGGGACAGGGCTTCAATCAGCCCCAGCATTTT
CDR3aa: CSASPGQGFNQPQHF

abundance: few
v_gene: TRBV7-2
d_gene: -
j_gene: TRBJ1-6
CDR3nt: TGTGCCAGCGCTAGGGGGGTCCCTAATTCACCCCTCAACTTT
CDR3aa: CASARGVPNSPLNF